A single sample gave rise to the 8 T cell receptor beta chains below, sequenced in a study of T-cell reconstitution after alpha-beta-depleted transplantation in children. Researchers prepared the TCRbeta library using unique molecular identifiers, the study reports. MiXCR, applied by TCRdb to the PCR reads, yields one record per CDR3 protein. Counted here are 750,000 to 950,000 distinct CDR3 sequences, about 16% occurring once; the ten biggest clones make up about 4.6%. Sample: PBMCs, mostly from graft donor cells, taken 360 days after TCRalphabeta/CD19-depleted stem cell transplant. The source of these receptors is a male patient under 18 who had a stem cell transplant for acute lymphoblastic leukemia, so the T cells may come from the graft donor.

The table lists this clonotype with a few counts. The chain combines TRBV25-1 with TRBJ2-5; either TRBD1 or TRBD2 may supply D (7 bases each). The CDR3 contains 15 residues. The ends were cut back, 8 bases at V and 4 bases at J, with 20 bases in the middle. Germline V gives CDR1 MGHDK, CDR2 SYGVNS. Here the CDR3 DNA reads TGTGCCAGCGGCTCCAGGGGGGGGCGCGTAGAGACCCAGTACTTC. Translation gives CASGSRGGRVETQYF.

This clonotype appeared a few times. J is TRBJ2-2 and V is TRBV24-1; D remains unclear. From germline, CDR1 is KGHDR and CDR2 SFDVKD. CDR3 length: 14 residues. Between the trimmed V and J ends, which lost 4 bases and 4 bases, there was a span of 9 bases. DNA for the CDR3: TGTGCCACCAGTGAGGGTGGCGTCACCGGGGAGCTGTTTTTT. This encodes CATSEGGVTGELFF.

The V gene is TRBV29-1, the J gene TRBJ2-5; TRBD1 might be the D (5 bases). Germline CDR1 is SQVTM and CDR2 is ANQGSEA. Between the trimmed V and J ends, which lost 3 bases and 2 bases, there was a span of 7 bases. The CDR3 extends over 12 amino acids. CDR3 protein: CSVDDRQETQYF. As DNA, the CDR3 is TGCAGCGTTGATGACAGACAAGAGACCCAGTACTTC.

A few counts support this clonotype. This rearrangement joins TRBV11-1 to TRBJ2-1, with TRBD2 as a possible D gene (5 bases). V was trimmed by 5 bases and J by 6 bases, leaving 29 bases between them. CDR1 SGHAT and CDR2 FQDESV come from the germline V gene (reference sequence). This CDR3 contains 19 residues. The CDR3 is CASSPLRGGPLRGSNEQFF. In DNA form, the CDR3 reads TGTGCCAGCAGCCCCCTCAGAGGCGGACCCCTCCGAGGGTCCAATGAGCAGTTCTTC.

This clonotype was recorded at least ten times. The chain links TRBV25-1 to TRBJ2-7; 11 nucleotides align to TRBD2. Germline loops: CDR1 MGHDK, CDR2 SYGVNS. Losses at the gene ends were 1 base for V and 3 bases for J; bases not matched to a gene: 2. The CDR3 runs to 15 residues. The chain's CDR3 is CASSESSGRNYEQYF. The CDR3 nucleotides are TGTGCCAGCAGTGAATCTAGCGGGAGGAACTACGAGCAGTACTTC.

This clonotype has more than one count but fewer than ten. The rearrangement uses TRBV5-5 and TRBJ1-2; D may be TRBD1 (5 bases). CDR3 size: 15 residues. The V gene lost 6 bases and the J gene lost 3 bases, with 18 bases spanning the gap. The germline V gene encodes CDR1 SGHKS and CDR2 YYEKEE (reference sequence). The CDR3 here is CASTPVPLRDYGYTF. CDR3 bases: TGTGCCAGCACCCCGGTCCCCCTCAGGGACTATGGCTACACCTTC.

This clonotype was seen at least ten times. This rearrangement joins TRBV10-3 to TRBJ2-5, with 12 nucleotides matching TRBD2. The CDR3 spans 13 residues. CDR1 ENHRY and CDR2 SYGVKD come from the germline V gene. J gave up 5 bases and V 9 bases, and 4 bases lay outside the gene matches. CDR3 in amino acids: CAISTSGSETQYF. The CDR3 region has the DNA TGTGCCATTTCGACTAGCGGGAGCGAGACCCAGTACTTC.

There are a few counts of this clonotype. This chain uses TRBV20-1 with TRBJ2-2, with D perhaps TRBD2 (6 bases). The V end lost 2 bases, the J end lost 4 bases, and 11 bases lay between the germline ends. This CDR3 spans 14 amino acids. Per the germline V gene, CDR1 is DFQATT and CDR2 is SNEGSKA (reference sequence). This CDR3 reads CSARTAGSTGELFF. The DNA of the CDR3 is TGCAGTGCTAGAACAGCGGGTTCCACCGGGGAGCTGTTTTTT.